The sequence of this T cell receptor (beta chain) was determined in a study of OX40 agonist ivuxolimab in advanced cancers. To note about this clone: Its antigen is not known.

Here immunoSEQ multiplex PCR was the method, and the copy in TCRdb shows in-frame clones only, minus some. The sample records 77,000 or so clones, approximately 85% being singletons. V was trimmed by 2 bases and J by 6 bases, leaving 6 bases between them. The CDR3 totals 13 residues. Germline V gene data show CDR1 as SGHDT and CDR2 as YYEEEE. General study points: The authors also found low normalized T-cell clonal expansion in some nonresponders. In the expanded peripheral T cells, antigen specificity was never determined.

This clonotype originated in an adult with an advanced solid tumor such as melanoma, head and neck, liver or kidney cancer. This chain links TRBV5-6 with TRBJ2-6, with D hard to call. The material sequenced was CD4+ or CD8+ T cells sorted from blood, taken in a trial of the OX40 agonist ivuxolimab. Here the CDR3 reads CASSLGLANVLTF. CDR3 bases: TGTGCCAGCAGCTTAGGGCTGGCCAACGTCCTGACTTTC.